The 20 T cell receptor beta chains below all came from one sample that was sequenced in a study of cytomegalovirus exposure and HLA in healthy donors. A multiplex PCR was run with 60 Vbeta primers and 13 Jbeta primers. The protocol was immunoSEQ multiplex PCR, while the TCRdb copy is restricted to in-frame clones and leaves out a portion. The repertoire holds about 96,000 clones, with around 74% as singletons. The specimen sequenced was PBMCs. The receptor set was obtained from a female donor in good health and CMV-seropositive.

This clone came up a few times. The rearrangement joins TRBV6-1 to TRBJ2-6; TRBD1 matches at 7 bases. The germline gives CDR1 MNHNS, CDR2 SASEGT. J lost 0 bases, V lost 6 bases, and 2 bases had no gene match. This CDR3 contains 15 residues. The chain's CDR3 is CASRRDSSGANVLTF. CDR3 coding DNA: TGTGCCAGCAGAAGGGACAGCTCTGGGGCCAACGTCCTGACTTTC.

The chain is built from TRBV7-2 and TRBJ2-2; D is perhaps TRBD1 (6 bases). Germline loops: CDR1 SGHTA, CDR2 FQGNSA. The CDR3 totals 15 residues. V gave up 2 bases and J gave up 1 base, with 8 bases separating them. The CDR3 DNA follows: TGTGCCAGCAGCTTATGGACAGTGAACACCGGGGAGCTGTTTTTT. Encoded protein: CASSLWTVNTGELFF. Combining the CDR3 with reference TRBV7-2 and TRBJ2-2 gives the whole variable domain GAGVSQSPSNKVTEKGKDVELRCDPISGHTALYWYRQSLGQGLEFLIYFQGNSAPDKSGLPSDRFSAERTGGSVSTLTIQRTQQEDSAVYLCASSLWTVNTGELFFGEGSRLTVL.

The gene calls are TRBV29-1 and TRBJ1-6, with 9 bases aligning to TRBD1. After removal of 6 bases from V and 7 bases from J, the junction contained 4 bases not matched to a gene. The CDR3 length is 13 residues. Germline CDR1 SQVTM, CDR2 ANQGSEA. The CDR3: CSVGDRDNSPLHF. The CDR3 region has the DNA TGCAGCGTGGGGGACAGGGACAATTCACCCCTCCACTTT.

The chain employs TRBV2 and TRBJ1-5, with 7 bases that match TRBD1. CDR1 and CDR2 (germline): SNHLY, FYNNEI. V shed 4 bases and J 4 bases; nucleotides not matched to a gene: 7. The CDR3 contains 15 residues. CDR3 coding DNA: TGTGCCAGCAGTGGGAATCCAGGGGGGAATCAGCCCCAGCATTTT. It is translated as CASSGNPGGNQPQHF.

The chain has TRBV10-1 and TRBJ2-1; D perhaps matches TRBD1 (5 bases). The CDR3 contains 14 residues. Trimming took 2 bases from V and 3 from J, leaving 8 bases between them. In germline, CDR1 is WNHNN, CDR2 SYGVQD (reference sequence). As DNA, the CDR3 is TGCGCCAGCAGTGAGAGACAGAGCTACAATGAGCAGTTCTTC. It yields the protein CASSERQSYNEQFF.

The chain is built from TRBV28 and TRBJ2-5; 11 bases are shared with TRBD2. Germline V gene lookup returns CDR1 MDHEN and CDR2 SYDVKM. V lost 2 bases, J lost 4 bases, and 6 bases stayed unmatched. CDR3 length: 16 residues. The CDR3 loop is CASSLNSGGALETQYF. In DNA, the CDR3 is TGTGCCAGCAGTTTAAATAGCGGGGGGGCCTTAGAGACCCAGTACTTC.

The chain joins TRBV2 to TRBJ1-1; D unclear. With 7 bases removed from V and 6 bases from J, the gap between germline ends came to 15 bases. The CDR3 length is 13 residues. The germline V gene has CDR1 SNHLY and CDR2 FYNNEI. CDR3 sequence (DNA): TGTGCCAGCACTAGGCCAGATTGGCCTGAAGCTTTCTTT. This translates into CASTRPDWPEAFF.

The chain couples TRBV10-1 to TRBJ2-5; possibly TRBD1 for D (6 bases). Germline-derived CDR1 and CDR2 are WNHNN and SYGVQD (reference sequence). The CDR3 spans 14 residues. Trimming took 2 bases from V and 1 from J, leaving 8 bases between them. CDR3 coding DNA: TGCGCCAGCAGTGAGAACAGGGTCCAAGAGACCCAGTACTTC. Amino acids: CASSENRVQETQYF.

This clone appeared a few times. DNA of the CDR3: TGTGCCAGCAGCTCCCGAGGCGGGGGTTCCCAAGAGACCCAGTACTTC. Its protein product is CASSSRGGGSQETQYF. The chain combines TRBV7-8 with TRBJ2-5, with TRBD2 matching 7 bases. The CDR3 sequence is 16 residues long. After removal of 4 bases from V and 1 base from J, the junction contained 9 bases not matched to a gene. Germline V lookup: CDR1 SGHVS, CDR2 FQNEAQ.

This rearrangement joins TRBV10-1 to TRBJ1-2, with D perhaps matching TRBD1 (6 bases). The germline V and J ends were trimmed by 8 bases and 7 bases, with 26 bases remaining between them. Germline CDR1 and CDR2: WNHNN and SYGVQD (reference sequence). The CDR3 has 16 residues. The CDR3 bases are TGCGCCAGCGTTGACAGGAAATGGGGGATGGCTCGTGGCTACACCTTC. Translated, it gives CASVDRKWGMARGYTF.

The sample holds a few counts of this clone. The J gene is TRBJ2-7, the V gene TRBV11-1, with 7 bases aligning to TRBD1. CDR1 is SGHAT and CDR2 is FQDESV in the germline V gene (reference sequence). This CDR3 is 14 amino acids long. V lost 4 bases to trimming and J lost 7 bases; unmatched junction nucleotides: 10. The CDR3 loop reads CASSSNRGRGEQYF. In DNA, the CDR3 is TGTGCCAGCAGCTCAAACAGGGGACGCGGAGAGCAGTACTTC.

The chain carries TRBV7-2 and TRBJ1-1, with D tentatively TRBD1 (6 bases). This CDR3 has 14 amino acids. V was cut by 0 bases and J by 4 bases, with 9 bases left in between. Germline loops: CDR1 SGHTA, CDR2 FQGNSA. DNA for the CDR3: TGTGCCAGCAGCTTAGCTACAGGGCGCACTGAAGCTTTCTTT. Protein sequence: CASSLATGRTEAFF.

This sequence joins TRBV10-3 and TRBJ1-4, with a tentative D call TRBD1 (6 bases). V lost 5 bases and J lost 1, with 11 bases in between. The germline CDR1 and CDR2 sequences are ENHRY and SYGVKD. The CDR3 is 15 amino acids. This CDR3 reads CAISQGPGTNEKLFF. As DNA, the CDR3 is TGTGCCATCAGTCAGGGGCCAGGAACTAATGAAAAACTGTTTTTT.

This clone was counted a few times. Here the CDR3 DNA reads TGCGCCAGCAGCCCGGAACAGGGTCCTTGGGAGACCCAGTACTTC. This codes for CASSPEQGPWETQYF. J is TRBJ2-5 and V is TRBV5-1, with D possibly TRBD1 on 6 matching bases. The V end lost 4 bases, the J end lost 5 bases, and 18 bases lay between the germline ends. Germline CDR1 and CDR2: SGHRS and YFSETQ. CDR3 length: 15 residues.

The sample holds one count of this clone. J is TRBJ1-5 and V is TRBV7-2; D remains unclear. Germline V gene data show CDR1 as SGHTA and CDR2 as FQGNSA. The CDR3 is 15 residues long. V lost 1 base and J lost 6, with 13 bases in between. The CDR3, as DNA: TGTGCCAGCAGCTTAGTATTCGGGGAAGGTCAGCCCCAGCATTTT. Translating gives CASSLVFGEGQPQHF.

The chain links TRBV10-3 to TRBJ1-2; 7 bases match TRBD1. Germline V gene data show CDR1 as ENHRY and CDR2 as SYGVKD. The length of the CDR3 is 14 residues. Trimming cost V 2 bases and J 7 bases; bases outside gene matches: 7. The CDR3 loop is CAISEAGGNGGYTF. DNA for the CDR3: TGTGCCATCAGTGAGGCAGGGGGTAATGGTGGCTACACCTTC.

The gene calls are TRBV9 and TRBJ2-7, with a possible D match to TRBD1 (6 bases). V lost 3 bases to trimming and J lost 5 bases, with 12 bases between them. Germline V gene data show CDR1 as SGDLS and CDR2 as YYNGEE. The CDR3 covers 13 residues. The CDR3, as DNA: TGTGCCAGCAGCGAAGGACAGTTCAACGAGCAGTACTTC. Its protein is CASSEGQFNEQYF.

This chain joins TRBV11-2 and TRBJ2-1; no clear D. Germline CDR1 is SGHAT and CDR2 is FQNNGV. V was trimmed by 5 bases and J by 4 bases, leaving 12 bases between them. There are 14 residues in the CDR3. The CDR3 coding sequence is TGTGCCAGCAGCCGCCGCGAGATTTACAATGAGCAGTTCTTC. Amino acid sequence: CASSRREIYNEQFF.

The chain recombines TRBV9 with TRBJ2-5, with D tentatively TRBD2 (6 bases). The germline gives CDR1 SGDLS, CDR2 YYNGEE. The CDR3 has 15 residues. V was cut by 0 bases and J by 1 base, with 10 bases left in between. The CDR3 coding sequence is TGTGCCAGCAGCGTAGCGGCTAGCGCCCAAGAGACCCAGTACTTC. Translation: CASSVAASAQETQYF.

This clone was found once. The rearrangement links TRBV27 to TRBJ1-1; D may be TRBD1 (5 bases). V lost 0 bases and J 5 bases, leaving 10 bases between the germline ends. Germline V lookup: CDR1 MNHEY, CDR2 SMNVEV (reference sequence). The CDR3 has 14 residues. The CDR3 spells CASSLSRGGTEAFF. Written as DNA, the CDR3 is TGTGCCAGCAGTTTATCCCGTGGGGGGACTGAAGCTTTCTTT.